The 25 T cell receptor beta chains in this list originate from one sample, sequenced in a study of beta chain features in type 1 diabetes. The investigators reverse transcribed all of the isolated RNA, so they sequenced expressed TCRB transcripts. Libraries were prepared by immunoSEQ multiplex PCR; TCRdb keeps only in-frame clonotypes and omits some of them. This sample carries 200,000 to 250,000 clones, 27% of them seen once, and the ten largest clones take 4%. The sample was central memory CD4+ T cells from blood. These receptors originate from a young man in good health.

This clone was seen at least ten times. The J gene is TRBJ2-1, the V gene TRBV18, with a tentative D call TRBD2 (5 bases). Trimming shortened V by 6 bases and J by 1 base, and 13 bases separated the two germline ends. The CDR3 has 15 amino acids. Germline CDR1 reads KGHSH; CDR2 reads LQKENI. The CDR3 protein is CASSPGRASYNEQFF. The CDR3 DNA reads as TGTGCCAGCTCTCCGGGGAGAGCATCCTACAATGAGCAGTTCTTC.

The J gene is TRBJ1-5, the V gene TRBV30; D not certain. Trimming shortened V by 2 bases and J by 0 bases, and 8 bases separated the two germline ends. Germline lookup yields CDR1 GTSNPN and CDR2 SVGIG (reference sequence). The CDR3 loop spans 14 amino acids. In DNA, the CDR3 is TGTGCCTGGAGTTGGGGAGATAGCAATCAGCCCCAGCATTTT. Translating it yields CAWSWGDSNQPQHF.

CDR3 in amino acids: CASSPGLAGVFENEQFF. The CDR3 DNA follows: TGTGCCAGCAGCCCGGGACTAGCGGGAGTTTTTGAGAATGAGCAGTTCTTC. The chain combines TRBV5-8 with TRBJ2-1, with 14 bases identical to TRBD2. V lost 4 bases and J lost 7; bases outside the gene matches: 10. This CDR3 is 17 amino acids long. The germline V gene encodes CDR1 SGHTS and CDR2 YDEGEE.

The chain is built from TRBV7-8 and TRBJ2-7, with D maybe TRBD1 (6 bases). V was clipped by 0 bases and J by 3 bases, with 12 bases between them. The CDR3 is 15 residues long. From germline, CDR1 is SGHVS and CDR2 FQNEAQ. As DNA, the CDR3 is TGTGCCAGCAGCTTAGCAGGCTCAGGGGACTACGAGCAGTACTTC. Translated: CASSLAGSGDYEQYF.

The chain combines TRBV27 with TRBJ2-7; D is ambiguous. The germline V gene has CDR1 MNHEY and CDR2 SMNVEV (reference sequence). This CDR3 contains 12 residues. The V end was cut by 0 bases, the J end by 6 bases, with 6 bases between. DNA of the CDR3: TGTGCCAGCAGTTTATCGGGCCTCGAGCAGTACTTC. Translated, it gives CASSLSGLEQYF.

This clone has just a few counts. This sequence joins TRBV29-1 and TRBJ2-3; 7 bases line up with TRBD1. Germline loops: CDR1 SQVTM, CDR2 ANQGSEA. This CDR3 comprises 13 residues. Unmatched junction bases numbered 4, after V lost 6 bases and J lost 1 base. The CDR3 is CSVPGQRTDTQYF. CDR3 coding DNA: TGCAGCGTGCCGGGACAGCGCACAGATACGCAGTATTTT.

Notes on this clone: Other DNA sequences in this specimen translate into the identical CDR3. The genes are TRBV19 and TRBJ2-2; D is unresolved. Looked up from germline, CDR1 is LNHDA and CDR2 is SQIVND (reference sequence). CDR3 length: 15 residues. V lost 0 bases and J lost 1, with 6 bases in between. The CDR3 region is CASSIEARNTGELFF. The CDR3 DNA reads TGTGCCAGTAGTATAGAGGCTAGGAACACCGGGGAGCTGTTTTTT.

This clone was seen more than once but under ten times. J is TRBJ1-1 and V is TRBV6-6; maybe TRBD1 (6 bases). The CDR3 is 12 amino acids. Looked up from germline, CDR1 is MNHNY and CDR2 is SVGAGI (reference sequence). V was shortened by 0 bases and J by 8 bases, with 7 bases between the two germline ends. This CDR3 is CASSYSGAEAFF. CDR3 bases: TGTGCCAGCAGTTACTCGGGGGCCGAAGCTTTCTTT.

The V and J genes are TRBV30 and TRBJ1-2, with D perhaps TRBD1 (5 bases). V was shortened by 2 bases and J by 4 bases, with 5 bases between the two germline ends. There are 11 residues in the CDR3. The V gene's germline CDR1 is GTSNPN and CDR2 SVGIG (reference sequence). The chain's CDR3 is CAWSTGYGYTF. CDR3 DNA sequence: TGTGCCTGGAGTACAGGCTATGGCTACACCTTC.

The chain combines TRBV5-1 with TRBJ1-1; D ambiguous. Trimming removed 4 bases at V and 0 bases at J, with 7 bases between. In germline, CDR1 is SGHRS, CDR2 YFSETQ. CDR3 length equals 13 residues. Here the CDR3 reads CASSLDLNTEAFF. The CDR3 DNA is TGCGCCAGCAGCCTGGATCTGAACACTGAAGCTTTCTTT.

The CDR3 sequence: CASSLQVDSPLHF. Here the CDR3 DNA reads TGTGCCAGCAGCTTACAGGTGGATTCACCCCTCCACTTT. The gene calls are TRBV7-2 and TRBJ1-6, with D unresolved. Germline CDR1 SGHTA, CDR2 FQGNSA. V gave up 2 bases and J gave up 8 bases, with 7 bases separating them. The CDR3 has 13 residues.

This clone was seen more than once but under ten times. The chain links TRBV27 to TRBJ1-2, with D possibly being TRBD1 (6 bases). Trimming stripped 6 bases from V and 2 bases from J, with 16 bases between. The germline V gene has CDR1 MNHEY and CDR2 SMNVEV (reference sequence). The CDR3 totals 15 residues. The CDR3 nucleotides read TGTGCCAGCAGCGCCCGGGGGGCGGCGAACTATGGCTACACCTTC. This sequence encodes CASSARGAANYGYTF.

The V call is TRBV7-2, the J call TRBJ2-4, with no clear D. Germline values: CDR1 SGHTA, CDR2 FQGNSA. V was clipped by 5 bases and J by 4 bases, with 9 bases between them. CDR3 size: 13 residues. The CDR3 nucleotides read TGTGCCAGCAGCCAAGACCGTAAAAACATTCAGTACTTC. Its translation is CASSQDRKNIQYF.

The chain is built from TRBV29-1 and TRBJ2-5, with D tentatively TRBD2 (5 bases). The V gene's germline CDR1 is SQVTM and CDR2 ANQGSEA. Trimming took 7 bases from V and 5 from J, leaving 17 bases between them. The CDR3 has 13 residues. The CDR3, as DNA: TGCAGCGCAGGACTGACCTTGGGGGAGACCCAGTACTTC. Protein product: CSAGLTLGETQYF. The full variable domain, in which reference TRBV29-1 and TRBJ2-5 provide the parts outside the CDR3, is SAVISQKPSRDICQRGTSLTIQCQVDSQVTMMFWYRQQPGQSLTLIATANQGSEATYESGFVIDKFPISRPNLTFSTLTVSNMSPEDSSIYLCSAGLTLGETQYFGPGTRLLVL.

This clone has just a few counts. V gene TRBV30 combines with J gene TRBJ2-5; the match to TRBD1 covers 10 bases. This CDR3 is 14 amino acids long. The germline gives CDR1 GTSNPN, CDR2 SVGIG (reference sequence). J lost 5 bases, V lost 3 bases, and 6 bases had no gene match. The DNA of the CDR3 is TGTGCCTGGAGGGAGACAGGGGGCGGGGAGACCCAGTACTTC. Its translation is CAWRETGGGETQYF.

This clone showed up many times. The CDR3 loop is CASSYRDREETQYF. CDR3 coding DNA: TGTGCCAGCTCTTACCGGGACAGGGAAGAGACCCAGTACTTC. The chain uses TRBV18 and TRBJ2-5, with 9 positions matching TRBD1. V lost 6 bases, J lost 3 bases, and 5 bases stayed unmatched. Germline CDR1 is KGHSH and CDR2 is LQKENI. The CDR3 sequence is 14 residues long. The whole variable domain, filled in from reference TRBV18 and TRBJ2-5, reads NAGVMQNPRHLVRRRGQEARLRCSPMKGHSHVYWYRQLPEEGLKFMVYLQKENIIDESGMPKERFSAEFPKEGPSILRIQQVVRGDSAAYFCASSYRDREETQYFGPGTRLLVL.

The gene calls are TRBV5-4 and TRBJ2-6; no clear D gene. The germline V gene encodes CDR1 SGHNT and CDR2 YYREEE (reference sequence). Deletions cut 0 bases from V and 0 bases from J, with 7 bases between. This CDR3 has 16 residues. CDR3 in amino acids: CASSLERYSGANVLTF. CDR3 nucleotide sequence: TGTGCCAGCAGCTTGGAAAGGTACTCTGGGGCCAACGTCCTGACTTTC.

The chain is built from TRBV30 and TRBJ2-5, with 12 bases aligning to TRBD2. Germline V gene data show CDR1 as GTSNPN and CDR2 as SVGIG (reference sequence). CDR3 size: 15 residues. The ends lost 1 base at V and 2 bases at J; junction bases unmatched: 2. CDR3 coding DNA: TGTGCCTGGAGTGGGACTAGCGGGATACAAGAGACCCAGTACTTC. Amino acids: CAWSGTSGIQETQYF. Using reference TRBV30 and TRBJ2-5 for the parts outside the CDR3, the full variable domain is SQTIHQWPATLVQPVGSPLSLECTVEGTSNPNLYWYRQAAGRGLQLLFYSVGIGQISSEVPQNLSASRPQDRQFILSSKKLLLSDSGFYLCAWSGTSGIQETQYFGPGTRLLVL.

This clone has just a few counts. V usage is TRBV5-4 and J usage is TRBJ2-1, with 9 positions matching TRBD1. J lost 5 bases, V lost 5 bases, and 11 bases had no gene match. The V gene's germline CDR1 is SGHNT and CDR2 YYREEE (reference sequence). The length of the CDR3 is 16 residues. CDR3 protein: CASRIDRDRAHNEQFF. The CDR3 bases are TGTGCCAGCAGGATAGACCGGGACAGGGCCCACAATGAGCAGTTCTTC.

This clone was found a few times. The chain joins TRBV5-6 to TRBJ2-1, with D unresolved. The germline V and J ends were trimmed by 4 bases and 7 bases, with 15 bases remaining between them. Germline CDR1 reads SGHDT; CDR2 reads YYEEEE. This CDR3 is 14 amino acids long. The CDR3 nucleotides are TGTGCCAGCAGCCGCACCTCTCTTGGGAATGAGCAGTTCTTC. It translates to CASSRTSLGNEQFF.

This clone was seen a handful of times. This chain links TRBV4-3 with TRBJ2-3; weak D call: TRBD1 (6 bases). Trimming stripped 0 bases from V and 3 bases from J, with 10 bases between. The CDR3 runs to 15 residues. CDR1 LGHNA and CDR2 YSLEER come from the germline V gene. This CDR3 reads CASSQENQGTDTQYF. CDR3 coding DNA: TGCGCCAGCAGCCAAGAGAACCAGGGGACAGATACGCAGTATTTT.

This chain links TRBV29-1 with TRBJ1-2; no reliable D call. Deletions cut 3 bases from V and 10 bases from J, with 9 bases between. Germline V CDR1 and CDR2: SQVTM, ANQGSEA. The CDR3 has 10 residues. For the CDR3, the DNA is TGCAGCGTTGAGAGGGAGGACTACACCTTC. Protein sequence: CSVEREDYTF.

The gene calls are TRBV30 and TRBJ2-6, with unresolved D. Trimming shortened V by 7 bases and J by 0 bases, and 10 bases separated the two germline ends. Germline V gives CDR1 GTSNPN, CDR2 SVGIG (reference sequence). The CDR3 has 14 amino acids. The CDR3 DNA is TGTGCCTTCACAGAAAGCTCTGGGGCCAACGTCCTGACTTTC. It translates to CAFTESSGANVLTF.

This clone was observed a few times. The gene calls are TRBV18 and TRBJ1-1, with TRBD1 as a possible D gene (6 bases). This CDR3 region has 13 residues. CDR1 is KGHSH, CDR2 LQKENI, per germline. Trimming removed 6 bases from V and 0 bases from J, with 8 bases in between. The CDR3 here is CASSTGMNTEAFF. DNA of the CDR3: TGTGCCAGCTCCACAGGGATGAACACTGAAGCTTTCTTT. Together with reference TRBV18 and TRBJ1-1, the CDR3 gives the full variable domain: NAGVMQNPRHLVRRRGQEARLRCSPMKGHSHVYWYRQLPEEGLKFMVYLQKENIIDESGMPKERFSAEFPKEGPSILRIQQVVRGDSAAYFCASSTGMNTEAFFGQGTRLTVV.

The table lists this clone with a few counts. V usage is TRBV4-3 and J usage is TRBJ2-7; D is uncertain. The CDR3 is 15 residues long. The V end lost 0 bases, the J end lost 1 base, and 10 bases lay between the germline ends. Germline CDR1 and CDR2: LGHNA and YSLEER. The CDR3 sequence: CASSQELEWSYEQYF. CDR3 nucleotide sequence: TGCGCCAGCAGCCAAGAACTCGAATGGTCCTACGAGCAGTACTTC.